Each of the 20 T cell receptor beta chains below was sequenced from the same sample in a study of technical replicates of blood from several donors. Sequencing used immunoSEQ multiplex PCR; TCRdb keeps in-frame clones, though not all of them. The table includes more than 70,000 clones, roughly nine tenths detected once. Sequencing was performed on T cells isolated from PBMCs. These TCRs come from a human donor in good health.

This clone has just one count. CDR3 sequence: CASRALGFGNTIYF. CDR3 sequence (DNA): TGTGCCAGCAGGGCCCTCGGGTTCGGAAACACCATATATTTT. This chain uses TRBV2 with TRBJ1-3; the D is unclear. Trimming left V 6 bases short and J 4 bases short, with 13 bases between. The CDR3 runs 14 residues. Germline CDR1 and CDR2: SNHLY and FYNNEI.

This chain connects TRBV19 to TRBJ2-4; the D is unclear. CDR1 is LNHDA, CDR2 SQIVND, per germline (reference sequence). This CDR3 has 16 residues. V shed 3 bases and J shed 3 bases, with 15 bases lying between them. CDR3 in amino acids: CASSIEAPLGKNIQYF. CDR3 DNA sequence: TGTGCCAGTAGTATTGAGGCTCCCCTAGGCAAAAACATTCAGTACTTC.

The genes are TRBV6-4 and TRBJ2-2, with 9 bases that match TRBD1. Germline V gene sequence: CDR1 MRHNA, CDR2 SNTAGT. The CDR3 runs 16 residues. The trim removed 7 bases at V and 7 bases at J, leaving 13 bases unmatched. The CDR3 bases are TGTGCCAGCACTAGGAGCCCGGGACAGGGCGACGGGGAGCTGTTTTTT. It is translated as CASTRSPGQGDGELFF.

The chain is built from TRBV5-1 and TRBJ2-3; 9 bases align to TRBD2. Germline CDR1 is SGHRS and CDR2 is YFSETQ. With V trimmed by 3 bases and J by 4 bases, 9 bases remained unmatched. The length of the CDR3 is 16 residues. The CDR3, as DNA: TGCGCCAGCAGCTCGGCACTAGCGGGCGCCTCAGATACGCAGTATTTT. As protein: CASSSALAGASDTQYF.

The CDR3 loop reads CASSLIHYNEQFF. The CDR3 DNA sequence: TGTGCCAGCAGTTTAATACACTACAATGAGCAGTTCTTC. The chain links TRBV27 to TRBJ2-1; no clear D gene. Trimming removed 2 bases at V and 3 bases at J, with 5 bases between. From germline, CDR1 is MNHEY and CDR2 SMNVEV (reference sequence). CDR3 length equals 13 residues.

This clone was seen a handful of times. Written as DNA, the CDR3 is TGTGCCAGCAGTGATGGGGACAGGGACTATGGCTACACCTTC. Its protein is CASSDGDRDYGYTF. V is TRBV6-4 and J is TRBJ1-2; TRBD1 aligns across 9 bases. CDR3 size: 14 residues. The germline CDR1 and CDR2 sequences are MRHNA and SNTAGT. After removal of 3 bases from V and 3 bases from J, the junction contained 2 bases not matched to a gene.

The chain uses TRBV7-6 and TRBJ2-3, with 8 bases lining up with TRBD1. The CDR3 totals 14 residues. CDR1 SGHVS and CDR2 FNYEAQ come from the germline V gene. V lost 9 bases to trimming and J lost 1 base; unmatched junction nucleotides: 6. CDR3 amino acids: CASSRDRRTDTQYF. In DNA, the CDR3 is TGTGCCAGTAGTCGGGACAGGCGCACAGATACGCAGTATTTT.

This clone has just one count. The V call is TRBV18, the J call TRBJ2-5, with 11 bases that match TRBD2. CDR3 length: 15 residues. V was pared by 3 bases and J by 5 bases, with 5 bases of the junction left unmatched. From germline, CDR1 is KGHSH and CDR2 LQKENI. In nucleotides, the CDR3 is TGTGCCAGCTCACCTACTAGCGGGAGTAGGGAGACCCAGTACTTC. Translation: CASSPTSGSRETQYF.

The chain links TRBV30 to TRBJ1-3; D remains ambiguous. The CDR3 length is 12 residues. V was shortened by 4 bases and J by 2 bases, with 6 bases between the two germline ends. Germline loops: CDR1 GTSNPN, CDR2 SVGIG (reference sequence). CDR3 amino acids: CAWTPTGNTIYF. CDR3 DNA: TGTGCCTGGACCCCCACTGGAAACACCATATATTTT.

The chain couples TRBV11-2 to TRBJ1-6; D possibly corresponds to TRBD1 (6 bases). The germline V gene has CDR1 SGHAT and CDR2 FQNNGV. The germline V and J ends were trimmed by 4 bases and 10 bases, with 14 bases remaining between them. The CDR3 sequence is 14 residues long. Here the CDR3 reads CASSYRDIGSPLHF. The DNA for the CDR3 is TGTGCCAGCAGCTACAGGGACATCGGCTCACCCCTCCACTTT.

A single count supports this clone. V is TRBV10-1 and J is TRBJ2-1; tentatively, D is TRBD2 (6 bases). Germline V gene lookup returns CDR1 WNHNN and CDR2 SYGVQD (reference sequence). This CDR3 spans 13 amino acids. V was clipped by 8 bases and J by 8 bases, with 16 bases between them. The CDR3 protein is CASSMGTRDEQFF. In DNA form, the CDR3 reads TGCGCCAGCTCAATGGGGACTCGGGATGAGCAGTTCTTC.

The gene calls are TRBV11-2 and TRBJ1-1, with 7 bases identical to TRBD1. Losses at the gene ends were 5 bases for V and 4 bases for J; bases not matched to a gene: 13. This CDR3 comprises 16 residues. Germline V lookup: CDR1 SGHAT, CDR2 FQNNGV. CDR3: CASSPRTGTALTEAFF. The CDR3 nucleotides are TGTGCCAGCAGCCCCCGCACCGGGACAGCTCTCACTGAAGCTTTCTTT.

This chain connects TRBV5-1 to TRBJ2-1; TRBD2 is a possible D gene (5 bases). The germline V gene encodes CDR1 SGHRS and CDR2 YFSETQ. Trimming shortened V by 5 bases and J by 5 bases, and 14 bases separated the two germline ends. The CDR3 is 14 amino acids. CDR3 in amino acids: CASRISDFDNEQFF. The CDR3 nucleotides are TGCGCCAGCAGAATTTCGGACTTCGACAATGAGCAGTTCTTC.

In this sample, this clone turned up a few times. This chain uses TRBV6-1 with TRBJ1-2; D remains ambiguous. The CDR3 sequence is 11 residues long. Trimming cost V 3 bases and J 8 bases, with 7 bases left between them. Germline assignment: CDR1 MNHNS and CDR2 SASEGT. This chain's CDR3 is CASSDAPGYTF. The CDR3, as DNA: TGTGCCAGCAGTGATGCGCCAGGCTACACCTTC.

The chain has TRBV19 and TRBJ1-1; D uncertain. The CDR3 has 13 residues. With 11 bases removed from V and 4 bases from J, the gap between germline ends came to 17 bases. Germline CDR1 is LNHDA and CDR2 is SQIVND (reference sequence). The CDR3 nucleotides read TGTGCCTCCTGGGCCACCGAGGGCACTGAAGCTTTCTTT. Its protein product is CASWATEGTEAFF.

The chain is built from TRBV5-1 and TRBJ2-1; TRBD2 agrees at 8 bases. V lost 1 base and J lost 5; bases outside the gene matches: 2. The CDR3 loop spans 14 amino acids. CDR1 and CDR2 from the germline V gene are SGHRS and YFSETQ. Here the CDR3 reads CASSLSGGDNEQFF. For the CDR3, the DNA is TGCGCCAGCAGCTTGTCGGGGGGGGACAATGAGCAGTTCTTC.

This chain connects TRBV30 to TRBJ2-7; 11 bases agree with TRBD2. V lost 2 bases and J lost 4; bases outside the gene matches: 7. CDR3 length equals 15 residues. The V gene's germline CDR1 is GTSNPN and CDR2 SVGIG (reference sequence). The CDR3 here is CAWSILAGASYEQYF. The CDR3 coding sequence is TGTGCCTGGAGTATACTAGCGGGGGCCTCATACGAGCAGTACTTC. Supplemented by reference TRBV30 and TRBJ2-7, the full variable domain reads SQTIHQWPATLVQPVGSPLSLECTVEGTSNPNLYWYRQAAGRGLQLLFYSVGIGQISSEVPQNLSASRPQDRQFILSSKKLLLSDSGFYLCAWSILAGASYEQYFGPGTRLTVT.

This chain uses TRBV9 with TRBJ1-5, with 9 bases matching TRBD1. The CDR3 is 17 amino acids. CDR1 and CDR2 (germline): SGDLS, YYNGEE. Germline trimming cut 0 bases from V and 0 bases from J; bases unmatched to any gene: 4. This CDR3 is CASSVGTGEFSNQPQHF. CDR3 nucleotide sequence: TGTGCCAGCAGCGTAGGGACAGGGGAATTTAGCAATCAGCCCCAGCATTTT.

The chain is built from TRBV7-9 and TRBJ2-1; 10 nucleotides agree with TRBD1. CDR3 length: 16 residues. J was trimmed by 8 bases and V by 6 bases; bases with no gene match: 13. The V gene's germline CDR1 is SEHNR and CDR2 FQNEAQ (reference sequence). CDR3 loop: CASRPPFRDRGDEQFF. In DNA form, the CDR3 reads TGTGCCAGCAGACCCCCCTTCCGGGACAGGGGTGATGAGCAGTTCTTC.

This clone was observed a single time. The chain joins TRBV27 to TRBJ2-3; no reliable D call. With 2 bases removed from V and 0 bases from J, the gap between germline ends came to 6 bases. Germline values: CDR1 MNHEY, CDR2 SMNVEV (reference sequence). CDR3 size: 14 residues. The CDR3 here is CASSLSASTDTQYF. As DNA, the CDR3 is TGTGCCAGCAGTTTAAGCGCTAGCACAGATACGCAGTATTTT.